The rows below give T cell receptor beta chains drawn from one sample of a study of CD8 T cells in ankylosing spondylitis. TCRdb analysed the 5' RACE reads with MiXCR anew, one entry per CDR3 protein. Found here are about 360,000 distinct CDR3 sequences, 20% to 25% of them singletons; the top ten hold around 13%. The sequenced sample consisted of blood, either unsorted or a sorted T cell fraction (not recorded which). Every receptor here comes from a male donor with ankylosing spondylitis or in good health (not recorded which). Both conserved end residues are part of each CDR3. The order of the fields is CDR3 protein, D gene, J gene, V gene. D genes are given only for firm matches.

CDR3: CASSQFPSTDTQYF
D: NA
J: TRBJ2-3
V: TRBV12-3/TRBV12-4

CDR3: CASSQSGQGVRDTQYF
D: TRBD1
J: TRBJ2-3
V: TRBV3-1

CDR3: CASNRLNTEAFF
D: NA
J: TRBJ1-1
V: TRBV6-1

CDR3: CASSLWVAGSRGEDTQYF
D: TRBD2
J: TRBJ2-3
V: TRBV5-6

CDR3: CSVPGGTGELFF
D: NA
J: TRBJ2-2
V: TRBV29-1

CDR3: CASSRAEFQETQYF
D: NA
J: TRBJ2-5
V: TRBV3-1

CDR3: CSVDRGNEQFF
D: NA
J: TRBJ2-1
V: TRBV29-1

CDR3: CSARRERGVQETQYF
D: TRBD2
J: TRBJ2-5
V: TRBV20-1

CDR3: CASSSRGRIEAFF
D: TRBD1
J: TRBJ1-1
V: TRBV28

CDR3: CSTLTGTSYEQYF
D: TRBD1
J: TRBJ2-7
V: TRBV29-1

CDR3: CASVLRLSGANVLTF
D: NA
J: TRBJ2-6
V: TRBV6-2/TRBV6-3

CDR3: CASSFVGSGNTIYF
D: NA
J: TRBJ1-3
V: TRBV12-3/TRBV12-4

CDR3: CATSSSSGGTTSTDTQYF
D: TRBD2
J: TRBJ2-3
V: TRBV15

CDR3: CASSFRSRGANVLTF
D: NA
J: TRBJ2-6
V: TRBV7-9

CDR3: CSATPLGSPLHF
D: NA
J: TRBJ1-6
V: TRBV20-1

CDR3: CSTTLTGQVEFF
D: NA
J: TRBJ2-1
V: TRBV29-1

CDR3: CASSFFGTSGTETQYF
D: TRBD2
J: TRBJ2-5
V: TRBV5-5

CDR3: CASSSLSLSAQHF
D: NA
J: TRBJ1-5
V: TRBV6-5

CDR3: CASSPRDSKNIQYF
D: TRBD1
J: TRBJ2-4
V: TRBV7-2

CDR3: CASSFTSGGAPDTQYF
D: TRBD2
J: TRBJ2-3
V: TRBV28

CDR3: CASSQEGQITQYF
D: NA
J: TRBJ2-3
V: TRBV4-2

CDR3: CASSLRNSFQETQYF
D: NA
J: TRBJ2-5
V: TRBV5-4

CDR3: CASSYRQGLATGELFF
D: NA
J: TRBJ2-2
V: TRBV6-5

CDR3: CASSVGVAGGPYNEQFF
D: TRBD2
J: TRBJ2-1
V: TRBV9

CDR3: CAWRTAYGYTF
D: NA
J: TRBJ1-2
V: TRBV30

CDR3: CASSLEGFEGYEQYF
D: NA
J: TRBJ2-7
V: TRBV5-5

CDR3: CASKGSSSGELFF
D: NA
J: TRBJ2-2
V: TRBV6-1

CDR3: CSAKPSGGTLYSTDTQYF
D: TRBD2
J: TRBJ2-3
V: TRBV20-1

CDR3: CASSPAANTEAFF
D: NA
J: TRBJ1-1
V: TRBV12-3/TRBV12-4

CDR3: CASSYMGPLDIQYF
D: NA
J: TRBJ2-4
V: TRBV5-1

CDR3: CASSQQGSPILDEQFF
D: NA
J: TRBJ2-1
V: TRBV4-1

CDR3: CASRRDRGTDTQYF
D: TRBD1
J: TRBJ2-3
V: TRBV4-1

CDR3: CASSLFRDPEKTGELFF
D: NA
J: TRBJ2-2
V: TRBV7-9

CDR3: CSARDRNRSYEQYF
D: NA
J: TRBJ2-7
V: TRBV20-1

CDR3: CASSLASQQGRYEQYF
D: NA
J: TRBJ2-7
V: TRBV5-1

CDR3: CASSPQGANTEAFF
D: NA
J: TRBJ1-1
V: TRBV7-9

CDR3: CASSPYGPVDQPQHF
D: NA
J: TRBJ1-5
V: TRBV12-3/TRBV12-4

CDR3: CASSDGTLYEQYF
D: NA
J: TRBJ2-7
V: TRBV7-9

CDR3: CSARSPGTAHYEQYF
D: TRBD1
J: TRBJ2-7
V: TRBV20-1

CDR3: CASSPSGLYEQYF
D: NA
J: TRBJ2-7
V: TRBV27

CDR3: CASSLGTGDQPYEQYF
D: TRBD1
J: TRBJ2-7
V: TRBV11-2

CDR3: CASSLTGGRNIQYF
D: NA
J: TRBJ2-4
V: TRBV12-3/TRBV12-4

CDR3: CSAYLDIFTDTQYF
D: NA
J: TRBJ2-3
V: TRBV20-1

CDR3: CASSLGLAGGSYNEQFF
D: TRBD2
J: TRBJ2-1
V: TRBV5-1

CDR3: CASSSRLAGQETQYF
D: TRBD2
J: TRBJ2-5
V: TRBV3-1

CDR3: CSVEGLAGPYEQYF
D: TRBD2
J: TRBJ2-7
V: TRBV29-1

CDR3: CASSQVASGGEETQYF
D: TRBD2
J: TRBJ2-5
V: TRBV4-1

CDR3: CASSQEDRSYYEQYF
D: NA
J: TRBJ2-7
V: TRBV4-1

CDR3: CASTPIPDSSYEQYF
D: NA
J: TRBJ2-7
V: TRBV2

CDR3: CSVEVWRRESSRTDTQYF
D: TRBD2
J: TRBJ2-3
V: TRBV29-1

CDR3: CASSQDRTGSEQYF
D: TRBD1
J: TRBJ2-7
V: TRBV5-1

CDR3: CASSHREYNEQFF
D: NA
J: TRBJ2-1
V: TRBV9

CDR3: CASTNRYSNQPQHF
D: NA
J: TRBJ1-5
V: TRBV12-3/TRBV12-4

CDR3: CASSFSDTQYF
D: NA
J: TRBJ2-3
V: TRBV12-3/TRBV12-4

CDR3: CSVGGENYGYTF
D: NA
J: TRBJ1-2
V: TRBV29-1

CDR3: CASKQGATENIQYF
D: TRBD1
J: TRBJ2-4
V: TRBV10-2

CDR3: CAISEPPGAAYNTGELFF
D: NA
J: TRBJ2-2
V: TRBV10-3

CDR3: CASSYQGGPYEQYF
D: NA
J: TRBJ2-7
V: TRBV19

CDR3: CASRNPSNTGELFF
D: NA
J: TRBJ2-2
V: TRBV7-8

CDR3: CASSFRMNTGELFF
D: NA
J: TRBJ2-2
V: TRBV12-3/TRBV12-4